Reported below is one TCR beta chain. Its specificity is not known. This sample is part of a study of T cell responses to AZD1222 COVID-19 vaccine. This CDR3 spans 15 amino acids. With 5 bases clipped from V and 4 bases from J, the junction kept 7 bases outside the gene matches. Germline loops: CDR1 MNHEY, CDR2 SMNVEV (reference sequence). Clones were sequenced by immunoSEQ multiplex PCR, and TCRdb holds only the in-frame ones, with some missing. The data hold around 130,000 clones, with around 87% observed a single time. Study results and caveats: Reportedly, nearly half the spike-specific TCRs target unmutated variant regions.

The sequenced sample was peripheral blood, obtained 28 days after the second AZD1222 dose. The sequence derives from an adult who received the AZD1222 COVID-19 vaccine. The chain links TRBV27 to TRBJ2-1, with TRBD1 identical over 8 bases. Here the CDR3 reads CASSLGTGPYNEQFF. For the CDR3, the DNA is TGTGCCAGCAGTCTCGGGACAGGTCCTTACAATGAGCAGTTCTTC.